The rows below give T cell receptor beta chains drawn from one sample of a study of T-cell memory formation after mild COVID-19. TCRdb used MiXCR to reprocess the 5' RACE reads, holding one entry per CDR3 protein. This sample has roughly 300,000 distinct CDR3 sequences, with 15% to 20% found just once. Material for sequencing was PBMCs or a T cell subset sorted from them (not recorded which). The receptors here all came from a man younger than 35 who had mild COVID-19 (a few samples of this study predate the infection). Cell type and time point are not known. Both conserved end residues are part of each CDR3. D genes are given only for firm matches. Size tells how often a clone was seen (once, few, many) or the class of an expanded clone, and some rows leave it out.

CDR3aa | CDR3nt | j_gene | abundance | d_gene | v_gene
CSVWRPPYEQYF | TGCAGTGTGTGGAGGCCCCCCTACGAGCAGTACTTC | TRBJ2-7 | . | . | TRBV20-1
CASRQRSLDSNQPQHF | TGTGCCAGTAGACAAAGGTCGTTAGATAGCAATCAGCCCCAGCATTTT | TRBJ1-5 | many | . | TRBV19
CSVVLQGRYNEQFF | TGCAGCGTTGTACTACAGGGGAGATACAATGAGCAGTTCTTC | TRBJ2-1 | . | TRBD1 | TRBV29-1
CASSLYGGPYEQYF | TGTGCCAGCAGCTTATACGGGGGGCCCTACGAGCAGTACTTC | TRBJ2-7 | few | . | TRBV7-2
CASSYIFYEQYF | TGTGCCAGCAGCTACATCTTTTACGAGCAGTACTTC | TRBJ2-7 | few | . | TRBV12-3/TRBV12-4
CASSPWSSGNTIYF | TGTGCCAGCAGTCCCTGGAGCTCTGGAAACACCATATATTTT | TRBJ1-3 | . | . | TRBV25-1
CASSSGDREAFF | TGTGCCAGCAGTTCCGGGGACAGGGAAGCTTTCTTT | TRBJ1-1 | few | TRBD1 | TRBV12-3/TRBV12-4
CASSPKSGDYNEQFF | TGTGCCAGCAGCCCTAAAAGCGGGGACTACAATGAGCAGTTCTTC | TRBJ2-1 | many | TRBD2 | TRBV5-6
CASSPDRGITGELFF | TGCGCCAGCAGCCCGGACAGGGGTATCACCGGGGAGCTGTTTTTT | TRBJ2-2 | many | TRBD1 | TRBV5-1
CASSANGDGKNIQYF | TGTGCCAGCAGCGCCAACGGGGACGGGAAAAACATTCAGTACTTC | TRBJ2-4 | few | . | TRBV13
CASARGEYQPQHF | TGTGCCAGCGCGAGGGGCGAGTATCAGCCCCAGCATTTT | TRBJ1-5 | . | . | TRBV7-9
CASSSDKRILGGGREAFF | TGTGCCAGCAGCTCCGACAAAAGAATTTTAGGGGGCGGGAGGGAAGCTTTCTTT | TRBJ1-1 | few | TRBD1 | TRBV7-8
CASSRTGEDTQYF | TGTGCCAGCTCACGCACAGGGGAAGATACGCAGTATTTT | TRBJ2-3 | few | TRBD1 | TRBV18
CASSVGQGMEYF | TGTGCCAGCAGTGTCGGACAGGGTATGGAGTACTTC | TRBJ2-7 | . | TRBD1 | TRBV12-3/TRBV12-4
CASNKGPANPTDTQYF | TGTGCCAGCAACAAAGGCCCAGCGAACCCTACAGATACGCAGTATTTT | TRBJ2-3 | . | . | TRBV7-2
CSVAFRDGRYEQYF | TGCAGCGTTGCCTTCCGGGACGGCCGATACGAGCAGTACTTC | TRBJ2-7 | . | . | TRBV29-1
CASSKELSCNQPQHF | TGTGCCAGCAGCAAAGAGCTGTCATGCAATCAGCCCCAGCATTTT | TRBJ1-5 | few | . | TRBV21-1
CASTLGVAGGQGNEQFF | TGTGCCAGCACCCTAGGGGTAGCGGGGGGGCAAGGCAATGAGCAGTTCTTC | TRBJ2-1 | few | TRBD2 | TRBV6-5
CATGTPGTQYF | TGTGCCACCGGGACCCCAGGTACGCAGTATTTT | TRBJ2-3 | . | . | TRBV24-1
CASSFAETQYF | TGTGCCAGCAGCTTCGCGGAGACCCAGTACTTC | TRBJ2-5 | many | . | TRBV7-9
CASSVEGRHGETQYF | TGTGCCAGCAGCGTAGAGGGGAGACATGGAGAGACCCAGTACTTC | TRBJ2-5 | few | . | TRBV9